The subject of this entry is one TCR beta chain. These data originate in a study of blood T cell repertoires in COVID-19. About the research overall: Whether acute or convalescent, the COVID-19 samples came from the United States, Italy and Spain. PBMCs, B-cell-depleted T cells, or T cells were the source of the cDNA or gDNA that made up the material.

The CDR3 consists of 18 residues. J was trimmed by 2 bases and V by 4 bases; bases with no gene match: 14. CDR1 SGHDN and CDR2 FVKESK come from the germline V gene. In the original workflow: Estimated nucleated cell counts came from reference gene primer amplification. The protocol was immunoSEQ multiplex PCR, while the TCRdb copy is restricted to in-frame clones and leaves out a portion. V and J calls and clone size follow that table, whereas D and trimming were derived from the DNA. Of tens of thousands of clones in the sample, roughly nine tenths were seen once. The clonotype was recovered from a human donor in a cohort sampled during active COVID-19. The chain joins TRBV14 to TRBJ2-3, with 8 bases matching TRBD2. The sample consisted of peripheral blood. The CDR3: CASSPLAPQAGVTDTQYF. The CDR3 coding sequence is TGTGCCAGCAGCCCCCTTGCCCCACAAGCGGGAGTCACAGATACGCAGTATTTT.